This T cell receptor (delta chain) was identified in a study of gamma-delta chains in newborns, infants, children. Study-level background: Innate gammadelta T cells reportedly expand polyclonally right after birth, driven by microbial exposure, per the title.

The CDR3 runs 15 residues. The V end lost 0 bases, the J end lost 0 bases, and 10 bases lay between the germline ends. Per the germline V gene, CDR1 is GEAIGNYY and CDR2 is EKD. TCRdb called clones anew from the reads with CATT. The repertoire holds approximately 4,000 delta-chain clones, with under 2.5% as singletons. The sequence was collected from a child who was a newborn, infant or young child, either healthy, febrile or measles-vaccinated (not recorded which). Material for sequencing was blood. The chain links TRDV2 to TRDJ1; TRDD3 is a possible D gene (5 bases). The CDR3 protein is CACDTVGPYTDKLIF. The CDR3 DNA reads TGTGCCTGTGACACCGTGGGGCCTTACACCGATAAACTCATCTTT.